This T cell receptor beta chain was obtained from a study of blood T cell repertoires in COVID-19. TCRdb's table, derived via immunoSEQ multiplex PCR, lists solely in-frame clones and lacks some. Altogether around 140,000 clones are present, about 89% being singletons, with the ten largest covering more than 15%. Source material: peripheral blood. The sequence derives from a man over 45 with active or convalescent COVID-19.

CDR3 nucleotides: TGCGCCAGCAGCTCTGGGACTAGCGGGGGAAGCTCCTACAATGAGCAGTTCTTC. It yields the protein CASSSGTSGGSSYNEQFF. This rearrangement joins TRBV5-1 to TRBJ2-1, with 14 bases that match TRBD2. Germline CDR1 reads SGHRS; CDR2 reads YFSETQ. This CDR3 has 18 residues. V shed 3 bases, J shed 0 bases, and the junction held 5 bases outside the gene matches.